This record looks at one TCR beta chain sequence and its context. This sample stems from a study of graft-versus-host responses after intestinal transplantation. Libraries were prepared by immunoSEQ multiplex PCR; TCRdb keeps only in-frame clonotypes and omits some of them. The top ten hold roughly 9% of the sample, which has 13,000 or so clones, about four fifths seen once. The CDR3 totals 14 residues. CDR1 is MNHNY, CDR2 SVGAGI, per germline (reference sequence). V was cut by 5 bases and J by 7 bases, with 17 bases left in between. The chain couples TRBV6-6 to TRBJ1-1; D ambiguous. The receptor's source is a human patient who received an intestinal transplant, so some T cells may come from the graft donor. This specimen was PBMCs, taken around 320 days after intestinal transplant. The CDR3 DNA sequence: TGTGCCAGCAGTCTCTCCCGGACGAGAGGTGAAGCTTTCTTT. Amino acids: CASSLSRTRGEAFF.